Listed here are 22 T cell receptor beta chains from one sample, sequenced in a study of siplizumab effects on memory and regulatory T cells. Clones were sequenced by immunoSEQ multiplex PCR, and TCRdb holds only the in-frame ones, with some missing. Here the sample spans 100,000 to 110,000 clones, 75% to 95% being singletons. Sequencing input: CD4+ T cells sorted from blood. The receptors here all came from a human donor in good health.

V and J are TRBV4-1 and TRBJ1-6; perhaps TRBD1 as D (5 bases). Trimming shortened V by 1 base and J by 6 bases, and 13 bases separated the two germline ends. The V gene's germline CDR1 is MGHRA and CDR2 YSYEKL. The CDR3 extends over 16 amino acids. The chain's CDR3 is CASSQAPGRANSPLHF. As DNA, the CDR3 is TGCGCCAGCAGCCAAGCCCCAGGGCGAGCTAATTCACCCCTCCACTTT.

The J gene is TRBJ1-1, the V gene TRBV9, with TRBD1 matching 8 bases. The CDR3 runs 14 residues. Germline V lookup: CDR1 SGDLS, CDR2 YYNGEE. V gave up 0 bases and J gave up 11 bases; unmatched junction bases: 9. The CDR3 DNA follows: TGTGCCAGCAGCGTAGGTGACAGGGGTGGTTTTGCTTTCTTT. It is translated as CASSVGDRGGFAFF.

The chain joins TRBV5-1 to TRBJ1-3, with D unresolved. Germline loops: CDR1 SGHRS, CDR2 YFSETQ. Trimming pared 0 bases from V and 0 bases from J, leaving 4 bases between. This CDR3 contains 14 residues. CDR3 in DNA: TGCGCCAGCAGCTTGGACATCTCTGGAAACACCATATATTTT. Translated: CASSLDISGNTIYF.

V is TRBV6-6 and J is TRBJ1-2; 9 positions match TRBD1. V gave up 4 bases and J gave up 6 bases; unmatched junction bases: 6. CDR1 MNHNY and CDR2 SVGAGI come from the germline V gene (reference sequence). The CDR3 runs to 14 residues. In DNA, the CDR3 is TGTGCCAGCAGTTCGGGGGGACAGGGCGATGGCTACACCTTC. This codes for CASSSGGQGDGYTF.

The chain has TRBV30 and TRBJ2-7; D is perhaps TRBD1 (5 bases). Germline values: CDR1 GTSNPN, CDR2 SVGIG (reference sequence). Trimming removed 4 bases at V and 3 bases at J, with 10 bases between. CDR3 length equals 12 residues. The CDR3 loop is CAWKGQSYEQYF. CDR3 coding DNA: TGTGCCTGGAAAGGACAAAGCTACGAGCAGTACTTC.

The chain is built from TRBV21-1 and TRBJ2-7. TRBV21-1 is a recognized pseudogene. CDR3 length equals 14 residues. The CDR3 is CASSITRRSYEQYF. DNA of the CDR3: TGTGCCAGCAGCATAACCAGGAGATCCTACGAGCAGTACTTC.

The genes are TRBV7-2 and TRBJ1-5, with D possibly matching TRBD1 (6 bases). The CDR3 has 19 amino acids. V was cut by 2 bases and J by 0 bases, with 20 bases left in between. Germline V gene data show CDR1 as SGHTA and CDR2 as FQGNSA. CDR3 region: CASSLFSGHNDFSNQPQHF. Written as DNA, the CDR3 is TGTGCCAGCAGCTTATTTTCGGGACACAACGACTTTAGCAATCAGCCCCAGCATTTT.

This chain joins TRBV2 and TRBJ2-5; D gene ambiguous. The ends were cut back, 6 bases at V and 1 base at J, with 3 bases in the middle. From germline, CDR1 is SNHLY and CDR2 FYNNEI. This CDR3 region has 11 residues. The CDR3 sequence is CASSTQETQYF. CDR3 DNA: TGTGCCAGCAGCACCCAAGAGACCCAGTACTTC.

This clone has more than one count but fewer than ten. The J gene is TRBJ1-2, the V gene TRBV11-2; D not certain. Germline CDR1 is SGHAT and CDR2 is FQNNGV. This CDR3 is built from 13 residues. The germline V and J ends were trimmed by 3 bases and 0 bases, with 5 bases remaining between them. CDR3 sequence reads: CASSFTANYGYTF. The CDR3 region has the DNA TGTGCCAGCAGCTTTACAGCTAACTATGGCTACACCTTC.

The gene calls are TRBV5-4 and TRBJ2-3; unclear D gene. The V gene lost 1 base and the J gene lost 5 bases, with 2 bases spanning the gap. CDR3 length: 11 residues. CDR1 is SGHNT and CDR2 is YYREEE in the germline V gene (reference sequence). CDR3 sequence (DNA): TGTGCCAGCAGCTTGAGAGATACGCAGTATTTT. The encoded protein is CASSLRDTQYF.

This clone was recorded once. The chain employs TRBV23-1 and TRBJ2-7; D is possibly TRBD1 or TRBD2 (5 bases each). TRBV23-1 is an open reading frame, and its role is uncertain. The CDR3 has 18 amino acids. V was trimmed by 2 bases and J by 5 bases, leaving 25 bases between them. In DNA, the CDR3 is TGCGCCAGCAGTCAACCCCAAGTGGGGGACCCCTTCGACCACGAGCAGTACTTC. Translated, it gives CASSQPQVGDPFDHEQYF.

This clone was picked up one time. This chain uses TRBV6-5 with TRBJ2-3; D uncertain. The germline gives CDR1 MNHEY, CDR2 SVGAGI. V lost 6 bases and J 2 bases, leaving 6 bases between the germline ends. This CDR3 is 12 amino acids long. The CDR3 reads CASRSNTDTQYF. The CDR3 DNA sequence: TGTGCCAGCAGATCCAACACAGATACGCAGTATTTT.

CDR3 nucleotides: TGTGCCAGCAGCTTGTCAACACGCTACGAGCAGTACTTC. Translated: CASSLSTRYEQYF. The chain recombines TRBV5-4 with TRBJ2-7, with D unresolved. Trimming removed 1 base from V and 3 bases from J, with 8 bases in between. The germline gives CDR1 SGHNT, CDR2 YYREEE (reference sequence). The CDR3 has 13 amino acids.

The J gene is TRBJ2-7, the V gene TRBV21-1; TRBD2, the table's D call, lacks a check against the DNA. TRBV21-1 is flagged as a pseudogene. This CDR3 contains 15 residues. Here the CDR3 reads CASSIPGLAPNEQYF. The CDR3 DNA reads TGTGCCAGCAGCATACCGGGACTAGCGCCGAACGAGCAGTACTTC.

The chain couples TRBV9 to TRBJ2-5, with a tentative D call TRBD2 (7 bases). CDR3 length: 14 amino acids. The V gene lost 3 bases and the J gene lost 2 bases, with 11 bases spanning the gap. Germline V gene data show CDR1 as SGDLS and CDR2 as YYNGEE. The CDR3 region has the DNA TGTGCCAGCAGCGACCGGGGGGCACAAGAGACCCAGTACTTC. This translates into CASSDRGAQETQYF.

The V call is TRBV6-5, the J call TRBJ1-4; 7 positions match TRBD1. The CDR3 sequence is 14 residues long. Trimming at V came to 5 bases and at J to 8 bases, leaving 8 bases not matched to a gene. From germline, CDR1 is MNHEY and CDR2 SVGAGI. The chain's CDR3 is CASSGYRGNEKLFF. DNA of the CDR3: TGTGCCAGCAGTGGTTACAGGGGTAACGAAAAACTGTTTTTT.

The rearrangement joins TRBV19 to TRBJ1-4, with 10 bases that match TRBD1. The trim removed 9 bases at V and 8 bases at J, leaving 15 bases unmatched. The CDR3 is 16 residues long. CDR1 is LNHDA, CDR2 SQIVND, per germline (reference sequence). This CDR3 reads CASRGMGQGWKEKLFF. The CDR3, as DNA: TGTGCCAGCAGGGGAATGGGACAGGGGTGGAAGGAAAAACTGTTTTTT.

CDR3 amino acids: CASSSRAGSETQYF. CDR3 DNA sequence: TGTGCCAGCAGCTCCCGGGCAGGGTCAGAGACCCAGTACTTC. The chain recombines TRBV5-6 with TRBJ2-5, with D maybe TRBD1 (5 bases). With 3 bases removed from V and 4 bases from J, the gap between germline ends came to 13 bases. The germline gives CDR1 SGHDT, CDR2 YYEEEE. The length of the CDR3 is 14 residues.

The genes are TRBV18 and TRBJ1-1; D gene ambiguous. Between the trimmed V and J ends, which lost 3 bases and 7 bases, there was a span of 12 bases. Germline CDR1 is KGHSH and CDR2 is LQKENI. This CDR3 is built from 13 residues. The CDR3 DNA reads as TGTGCCAGCTCACCCATGAGAGACGTTGAAGCTTTCTTT. It is translated as CASSPMRDVEAFF. Looking up the rest from reference TRBV18 and TRBJ1-1 gives the full variable domain: NAGVMQNPRHLVRRRGQEARLRCSPMKGHSHVYWYRQLPEEGLKFMVYLQKENIIDESGMPKERFSAEFPKEGPSILRIQQVVRGDSAAYFCASSPMRDVEAFFGQGTRLTVV.

This chain uses TRBV19 with TRBJ1-5, with 7 bases matching TRBD1. Germline V lookup: CDR1 LNHDA, CDR2 SQIVND (reference sequence). The CDR3 spans 14 residues. CDR3 sequence reads: CVAGGDRADQPQHF. For the CDR3, the DNA is TGTGTCGCGGGGGGAGACAGGGCGGATCAGCCCCAGCATTTT.

This chain joins TRBV6-1 and TRBJ2-7; D not certain. The CDR3 has 13 residues. CDR1 and CDR2 from the germline V gene are MNHNS and SASEGT. V lost 0 bases and J 7 bases, leaving 10 bases between the germline ends. The CDR3 here is CASSEAPSWEQYF. Written as DNA, the CDR3 is TGTGCCAGCAGTGAAGCGCCCTCCTGGGAGCAGTACTTC.

The gene calls are TRBV7-2 and TRBJ2-1; TRBD1 is a possible D gene (6 bases). Per germline, CDR1 SGHTA and CDR2 FQGNSA. The CDR3 contains 15 residues. The germline V and J ends were trimmed by 1 base and 7 bases, with 14 bases remaining between them. The CDR3 DNA reads TGTGCCAGCAGCTTAGAGGCAGGGGCTTGGAATGAGCAGTTCTTC. This codes for CASSLEAGAWNEQFF. The whole variable domain, filled in from reference TRBV7-2 and TRBJ2-1, reads GAGVSQSPSNKVTEKGKDVELRCDPISGHTALYWYRQSLGQGLEFLIYFQGNSAPDKSGLPSDRFSAERTGGSVSTLTIQRTQQEDSAVYLCASSLEAGAWNEQFFGPGTRLTVL.